This TCR beta chain was observed in a study of CD8 T cells in Susac syndrome. Random hexamers primed reverse transcription of 0.5 to 1 ug RNA. TCRdb fed the immunoSEQ multiplex PCR reads into MiXCR, producing one record per CDR3 protein. The table lists more than 150,000 distinct CDR3 sequences, 90% to 95% of them singletons, with around 0.079% in the top ten. The germline V gene has CDR1 MNHEY and CDR2 SVGAGI. Trimming removed 5 bases from V and 3 bases from J; junction bases left unmatched: 7. This CDR3 is 15 amino acids long. The chain is built from TRBV6-5 and TRBJ2-7, with 10 bases lining up with TRBD1. The receptor was derived from a human donor in good health. Sequenced: CD4+ T cells from PBMCs. The CDR3, as DNA: TGTGCCAGCAGTCAGGAGCGGACAGGGGGCTACGAGCAGTACTTC. Translated: CASSQERTGGYEQYF.